Below are 27 T cell receptor beta chains sequenced from a single sample in a study of human T cells and chemical hapten exposure. TCRdb independently ran MiXCR on the RACE reads; one entry per CDR3 protein. The repertoire has about 80,000 distinct CDR3 sequences, approximately 10% of them found once; the top ten carry roughly 1.5%. Time point specified: patch test 2, 6 weeks after DPC sensitization. As to treatment: therapeutic diphenylcyclopropenone sensitization with weekly scalp DPC. The specimen was whole blood, collected in connection with sensitization to the hapten diphenylcyclopropenone (DPC). These receptors were collected from a man aged 18 to 35 with alopecia areata. Some clones in this sample may be carry-over from other donors' samples.

This clonotype was recorded at least ten times. The rearrangement uses TRBV20-1 and TRBJ2-5; 7 bases fit TRBD1. Per germline, CDR1 DFQATT and CDR2 SNEGSKA (reference sequence). The CDR3 consists of 13 residues. With 0 bases clipped from V and 4 bases from J, the junction kept 2 bases outside the gene matches. CDR3 DNA: TGCAGTGCTAGAGAAGGGGGCGGAGAGACCCAGTACTTC. Translating it yields CSAREGGGETQYF.

The rearrangement uses TRBV4-1 and TRBJ2-7; maybe TRBD2 (6 bases). The CDR3 is 15 amino acids. The ends were cut back, 4 bases at V and 6 bases at J, with 19 bases in the middle. The germline V gene has CDR1 MGHRA and CDR2 YSYEKL. The CDR3 region is CASSRSGRGRLEQYF. The CDR3 DNA reads TGCGCCAGCAGCCGATCGGGACGGGGGAGACTCGAGCAGTACTTC.

The chain employs TRBV4-1 and TRBJ2-3, with a tentative D call TRBD2 (6 bases). The V end lost 4 bases, the J end lost 6 bases, and 20 bases lay between the germline ends. The germline V gene has CDR1 MGHRA and CDR2 YSYEKL. The CDR3 loop spans 16 amino acids. The CDR3 sequence: CASSRQLARGVDTQYF. The CDR3 DNA sequence: TGCGCCAGCAGCCGGCAACTAGCTCGGGGAGTCGATACGCAGTATTTT.

At least ten counts were recorded for this clonotype. The chain uses TRBV28 and TRBJ1-1; D call uncertain. The CDR3 length is 11 residues. The germline gives CDR1 MDHEN, CDR2 SYDVKM. V lost 10 bases, J lost 3 bases, and 9 bases lay in between. This chain's CDR3 is CATKSDTEAFF. DNA of the CDR3: TGTGCCACCAAGAGTGACACTGAAGCTTTCTTT.

This clonotype turned up a few times. The chain joins TRBV6-2 or TRBV6-3 to TRBJ2-7; D call uncertain. V dropped 6 bases and J dropped 3 bases, with 12 bases sitting between them. Germline-derived CDR1 and CDR2 are MNHEY and SVGEGT. CDR3 length equals 13 residues. The CDR3 bases are TGTGCCAGCAGATACAGCATGAACTACGAGCAGTACTTC. Residues: CASRYSMNYEQYF.

This clonotype was observed a few times. This chain joins TRBV11-2 and TRBJ1-2; D possibly corresponds to TRBD1 (6 bases). The CDR3 spans 19 residues. Germline assignment: CDR1 SGHAT and CDR2 FQNNGV. Trimming left V 1 base short and J 6 bases short, with 27 bases between. CDR3 amino acids: CASSLGRGGVRGDFHGYTF. The DNA of the CDR3 is TGTGCCAGCAGCTTAGGCCGTGGAGGTGTAAGGGGGGACTTCCATGGCTACACCTTC.

This clonotype appeared many times. The V gene is TRBV11-2, the J gene TRBJ2-7; D is possibly TRBD1 (6 bases). Per the germline V gene, CDR1 is SGHAT and CDR2 is FQNNGV. The CDR3 is 14 residues long. Trimming pared 3 bases from V and 5 bases from J, leaving 14 bases between. CDR3 loop: CASSFGQSTNEQYF. DNA of the CDR3: TGTGCCAGCAGCTTCGGACAGTCTACGAACGAGCAGTACTTC.

The rearrangement joins TRBV21-1 to TRBJ2-7; TRBD2, the table's D call, lacks a check against the DNA. TRBV21-1 is reported as a pseudogene. This CDR3 has 11 amino acids. The CDR3 here is CASSAPYEQYV. The CDR3 DNA follows: TGTGCCAGCTCGGCCCCCTACGAGCAGTACGTC.

This chain joins TRBV6-1 and TRBJ2-1, with TRBD1 identical over 10 bases. CDR3 length: 18 amino acids. J gave up 2 bases and V 4 bases, and 11 bases lay outside the gene matches. Germline values: CDR1 MNHNS, CDR2 SASEGT. This CDR3 reads CASSAPGQGIVAYNEQFF. The CDR3 DNA reads as TGTGCCAGCAGTGCGCCGGGACAGGGGATAGTCGCCTACAATGAGCAGTTCTTC.

Ten or more counts support this clonotype. This rearrangement joins TRBV2 to TRBJ1-2; 8 nucleotides align to TRBD1. CDR3 length: 13 residues. Germline CDR1 SNHLY, CDR2 FYNNEI. The junction had 6 bases not matched to a gene; V was cut back by 4 bases and J by 8 bases. The DNA of the CDR3 is TGTGCCAGCAGTGGCGACAGGGGAGGCGGCTACACCTTC. Translation: CASSGDRGGGYTF.

This clonotype was seen at least ten times. The chain recombines TRBV5-1 with TRBJ2-2; possible D gene TRBD1, 6 bases. Trimming left V 3 bases short and J 5 bases short, with 11 bases between. Germline values: CDR1 SGHRS, CDR2 YFSETQ. The CDR3 has 14 amino acids. The CDR3 DNA reads as TGCGCCAGCAGCTCCCGAACAGGGACCGGGGAGCTGTTTTTT. Protein: CASSSRTGTGELFF.

V is TRBV7-8 and J is TRBJ2-5; D tentatively reads TRBD1 or TRBD2 (5 bases each). Trimming shortened V by 8 bases and J by 4 bases, and 5 bases separated the two germline ends. The CDR3 length is 10 residues. CDR1 is SGHVS, CDR2 FQNEAQ, per germline. Written as DNA, the CDR3 is TGTGCCAGCGGGGGAGAGACCCAGTACTTC. Its protein is CASGGETQYF. The complete variable domain, with remaining parts taken from reference TRBV7-8 and TRBJ2-5, reads GAGVSQSPRYKVAKRGQDVALRCDPISGHVSLFWYQQALGQGPEFLTYFQNEAQLDKSGLPSDRFFAERPEGSVSTLKIQRTQQEDSAVYLCASGGETQYFGPGTRLLVL.

In its sample, this clonotype was seen many times. The V gene is TRBV12-3 or TRBV12-4, the J gene TRBJ2-2; D is tentatively TRBD1 or TRBD2 (5 bases each). CDR3 length equals 15 residues. The ends were cut back, 3 bases at V and 6 bases at J, with 14 bases in the middle. Written as DNA, the CDR3 is TGTGCCAGCAGTTTCGGGGTAGGGGCTCCCGGGGAGCTGTTTTTT. Protein: CASSFGVGAPGELFF.

The rearrangement uses TRBV7-6 and TRBJ2-3; D is undetermined. CDR3 length equals 13 residues. Trimming pared 2 bases from V and 2 bases from J, leaving 5 bases between. Germline V gene lookup returns CDR1 SGHVS and CDR2 FNYEAQ. The DNA of the CDR3 is TGTGCCAGCAGCTTAATAAACACAGATACGCAGTATTTT. This encodes CASSLINTDTQYF. Looking up the rest from reference TRBV7-6 and TRBJ2-3 gives the full variable domain: GAGVSQSPRYKVTKRGQDVALRCDPISGHVSLYWYRQALGQGPEFLTYFNYEAQQDKSGLPNDRFSAERPEGSISTLTIQRTEQRDSAMYRCASSLINTDTQYFGPGTRLTVL.

In this sample, this clonotype turned up many times. In DNA form, the CDR3 reads TGCGCCAGCAGCTTGGGACTAGCGTCAACCGGGGAGCTGTTTTTT. This codes for CASSLGLASTGELFF. The V gene is TRBV5-1, the J gene TRBJ2-2, with 8 bases aligning to TRBD2. This CDR3 contains 15 residues. Unmatched junction bases numbered 3, after V lost 0 bases and J lost 5 bases. In germline, CDR1 is SGHRS, CDR2 YFSETQ.

In its sample, this clonotype was seen many times. This chain links TRBV29-1 with TRBJ1-1; D perhaps matches TRBD1 (6 bases). Germline V lookup: CDR1 SQVTM, CDR2 ANQGSEA. V lost 5 bases and J lost 4, with 14 bases in between. This CDR3 spans 13 amino acids. As DNA, the CDR3 is TGCAGCGTTAGGGGGGGCTGGAGCACTGAAGCTTTCTTT. The encoded protein is CSVRGGWSTEAFF.

This chain uses TRBV11-2 with TRBJ1-1; D possibly corresponds to TRBD1 (6 bases). V dropped 5 bases and J dropped 6 bases, with 13 bases sitting between them. Germline V gene data show CDR1 as SGHAT and CDR2 as FQNNGV. This CDR3 has 13 residues. The CDR3 bases are TGTGCCAGCAGCCCGCAGGGGAAGGCTGAAGCTTTCTTT. Its protein product is CASSPQGKAEAFF.

This clonotype showed up just a few times. The chain carries TRBV9 and TRBJ2-3; 10 nucleotides align to TRBD1. This CDR3 is built from 15 residues. V was clipped by 5 bases and J by 5 bases; unmatched bases: 8. The germline CDR1 and CDR2 sequences are SGDLS and YYNGEE. CDR3 amino acids: CASRLRDRGGDTQYF. The CDR3 bases are TGTGCCAGCAGGCTCCGGGACAGGGGAGGAGATACGCAGTATTTT.

This clonotype came up a few times. V and J are TRBV6-5 and TRBJ1-2; D call uncertain. Trimming shortened V by 4 bases and J by 4 bases, and 16 bases separated the two germline ends. Germline CDR1 and CDR2: MNHEY and SVGAGI. The CDR3 spans 15 residues. The CDR3 here is CASSFLAGRIYGYTF. The DNA for the CDR3 is TGTGCCAGCAGTTTCCTCGCCGGGAGAATCTATGGCTACACCTTC.

The V and J genes are TRBV6-5 and TRBJ2-1; the match to TRBD1 covers 7 bases. V lost 4 bases and J lost 6; bases outside the gene matches: 12. This CDR3 is 16 amino acids long. Germline V lookup: CDR1 MNHEY, CDR2 SVGAGI. Here the CDR3 reads CASSFASGTARNEQFF. In DNA, the CDR3 is TGTGCCAGCAGTTTCGCGTCCGGGACAGCCCGCAATGAGCAGTTCTTC.

This chain joins TRBV6-5 and TRBJ2-7; unclear D gene. Trimming cost V 7 bases and J 2 bases, with 15 bases left between them. The CDR3 extends over 14 amino acids. In germline, CDR1 is MNHEY, CDR2 SVGAGI. CDR3 DNA: TGTGCCAGCACTAAAGTGCCACATCCCTACGAGCAGTACGTC. The encoded protein is CASTKVPHPYEQYV.

This clonotype was seen a handful of times. The chain employs TRBV4-1 and TRBJ2-2, with D uncertain. The CDR3 loop spans 11 amino acids. Germline CDR1 reads MGHRA; CDR2 reads YSYEKL. V was pared by 4 bases and J by 9 bases, with 6 bases between. CDR3 sequence reads: CASSLARELFF. The CDR3 DNA is TGCGCCAGCAGCCTGGCGCGGGAGCTGTTTTTT.

This clonotype was counted at least ten times. The genes are TRBV29-1 and TRBJ2-1, with TRBD2 identical over 8 bases. The V gene end was trimmed by 6 bases and the J gene end by 3 bases; junction bases not matched to a gene: 1. The CDR3 sequence is 12 residues long. Per germline, CDR1 SQVTM and CDR2 ANQGSEA. This CDR3 reads CSVGTSYNEQFF. The CDR3 nucleotides read TGCAGCGTCGGGACTAGCTACAATGAGCAGTTCTTC.

The V gene is TRBV20-1, the J gene TRBJ1-1; 8 bases match TRBD1. The V gene end was trimmed by 5 bases and the J gene end by 1 base; junction bases not matched to a gene: 0. The germline V gene has CDR1 DFQATT and CDR2 SNEGSKA (reference sequence). This CDR3 spans 12 amino acids. CDR3 sequence (DNA): TGCAGTGCTGACAGGGGGAACACTGAAGCTTTCTTT. Translated, it gives CSADRGNTEAFF.

In its sample, this clonotype was seen many times. V gene TRBV5-1 combines with J gene TRBJ2-1; D might be TRBD1 (5 bases). Per germline, CDR1 SGHRS and CDR2 YFSETQ. The CDR3 runs to 13 residues. Deletions cut 4 bases from V and 2 bases from J, with 7 bases between. CDR3 DNA: TGCGCCAGCAGCATAGGGGCCTACAATGAGCAGTTCTTC. This sequence encodes CASSIGAYNEQFF.

This clonotype was detected ten times or more. This rearrangement joins TRBV10-3 to TRBJ2-1; a possible D gene is TRBD2 (7 bases). Germline CDR1 and CDR2: ENHRY and SYGVKD. This CDR3 comprises 15 residues. V was trimmed by 4 bases and J by 5 bases, leaving 15 bases between them. The CDR3 protein is CAISGGGLVNNEQFF. Here the CDR3 DNA reads TGTGCCATCAGTGGGGGGGGGCTGGTCAACAATGAGCAGTTCTTC.

V is TRBV29-1 and J is TRBJ2-5; 8 bases agree with TRBD2. CDR1 and CDR2 (germline): SQVTM, ANQGSEA. Trimming cost V 3 bases and J 4 bases; bases outside gene matches: 4. CDR3 length: 13 amino acids. The CDR3 sequence: CSVDGTRGETQYF. CDR3 in DNA: TGCAGCGTTGACGGGACTAGGGGAGAGACCCAGTACTTC.